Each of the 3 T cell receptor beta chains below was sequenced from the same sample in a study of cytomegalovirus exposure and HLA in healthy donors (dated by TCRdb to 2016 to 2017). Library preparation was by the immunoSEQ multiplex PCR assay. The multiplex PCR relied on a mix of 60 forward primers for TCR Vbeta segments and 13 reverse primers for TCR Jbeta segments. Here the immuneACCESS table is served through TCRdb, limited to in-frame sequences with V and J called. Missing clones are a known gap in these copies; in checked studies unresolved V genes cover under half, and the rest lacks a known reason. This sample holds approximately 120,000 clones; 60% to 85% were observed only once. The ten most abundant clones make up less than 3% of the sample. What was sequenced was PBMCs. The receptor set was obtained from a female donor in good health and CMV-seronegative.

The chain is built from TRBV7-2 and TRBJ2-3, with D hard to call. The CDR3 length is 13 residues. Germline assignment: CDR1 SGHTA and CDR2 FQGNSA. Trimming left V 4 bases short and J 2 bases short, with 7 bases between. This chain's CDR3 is CASSSRNTDTQYF. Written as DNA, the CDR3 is TGTGCCAGCAGCTCGCGAAACACAGATACGCAGTATTTT.

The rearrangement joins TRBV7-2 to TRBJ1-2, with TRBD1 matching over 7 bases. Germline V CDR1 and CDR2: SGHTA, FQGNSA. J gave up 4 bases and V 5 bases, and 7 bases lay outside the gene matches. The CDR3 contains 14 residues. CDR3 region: CASSPGGQSYGYTF. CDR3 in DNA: TGTGCCAGCAGCCCCGGGGGACAGAGCTATGGCTACACCTTC. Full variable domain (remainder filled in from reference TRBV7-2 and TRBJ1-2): GAGVSQSPSNKVTEKGKDVELRCDPISGHTALYWYRQSLGQGLEFLIYFQGNSAPDKSGLPSDRFSAERTGGSVSTLTIQRTQQEDSAVYLCASSPGGQSYGYTFGSGTRLTVV.

This CDR3 is CASSFPDRRNTEAFF. CDR3 bases: TGTGCCAGCAGCTTTCCGGACAGGAGGAACACTGAAGCTTTCTTT. The chain uses TRBV5-4 and TRBJ1-1; 7 bases map to TRBD1. In germline, CDR1 is SGHNT, CDR2 YYREEE (reference sequence). The CDR3 has 15 residues. J was trimmed by 1 base and V by 2 bases; bases with no gene match: 5. Full variable domain (missing parts from reference TRBV5-4 and TRBJ1-1): ETGVTQSPTHLIKTRGQQVTLRCSSQSGHNTVSWYQQALGQGPQFIFQYYREEENGRGNFPPRFSGLQFPNYSSELNVNALELDDSALYLCASSFPDRRNTEAFFGQGTRLTVV.